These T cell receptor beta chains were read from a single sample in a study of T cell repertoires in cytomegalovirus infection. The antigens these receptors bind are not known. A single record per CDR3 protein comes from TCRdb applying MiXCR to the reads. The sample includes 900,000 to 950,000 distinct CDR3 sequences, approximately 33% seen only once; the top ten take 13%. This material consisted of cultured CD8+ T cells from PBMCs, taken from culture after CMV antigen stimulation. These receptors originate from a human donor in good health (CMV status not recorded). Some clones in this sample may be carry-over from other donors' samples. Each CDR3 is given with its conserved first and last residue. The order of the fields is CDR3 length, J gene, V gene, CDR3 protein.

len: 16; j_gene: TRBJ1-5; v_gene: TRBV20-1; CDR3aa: CSARVRGRGSNQPQHF
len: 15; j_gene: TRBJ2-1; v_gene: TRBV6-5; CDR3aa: CASSLSGYLVNEQFF
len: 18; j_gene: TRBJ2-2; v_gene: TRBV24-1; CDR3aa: CATSGAGQGASNTGELFF
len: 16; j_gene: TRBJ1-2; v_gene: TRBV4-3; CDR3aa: CASSHRSRQLLYGYTF
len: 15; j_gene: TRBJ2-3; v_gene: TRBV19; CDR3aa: CASSRDRGGIDTQYF
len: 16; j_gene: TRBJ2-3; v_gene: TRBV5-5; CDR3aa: CASSLRGGSDRDTQYF
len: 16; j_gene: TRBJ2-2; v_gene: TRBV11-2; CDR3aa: CASSLGLRAGHGELFF
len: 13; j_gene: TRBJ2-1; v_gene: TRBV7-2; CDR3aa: CAIGARSYNEQFF
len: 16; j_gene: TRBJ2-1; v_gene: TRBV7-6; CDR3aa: CASSLDGDSSYNEQFF
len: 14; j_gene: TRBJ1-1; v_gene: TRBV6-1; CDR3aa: CASHNRDRVTEAFF
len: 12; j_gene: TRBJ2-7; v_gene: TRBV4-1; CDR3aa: CASSQGPSEQYF
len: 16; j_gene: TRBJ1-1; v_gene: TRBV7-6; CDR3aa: CASSFRGSQPGTEAFF
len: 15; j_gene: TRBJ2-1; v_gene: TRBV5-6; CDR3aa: CASSPTALSYNEQFF
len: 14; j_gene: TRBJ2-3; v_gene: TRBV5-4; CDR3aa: CASSPRSLADTQYF
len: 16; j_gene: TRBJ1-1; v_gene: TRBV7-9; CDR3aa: CASSLDRVPGNTEAFF
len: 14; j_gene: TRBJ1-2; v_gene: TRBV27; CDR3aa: CASSFGTPNYGYTF